A selection of T cell receptor beta chains follows, all from one sample in a study of shared T cell receptors in the human thymus. Assay: immunoSEQ multiplex PCR; the TCRdb copy retains only in-frame clones and omits some. The sample shows about 730,000 clones, 70% to 90% of them seen only once. Separately, the same data were catalogued under a study of human thymus T cells.

Sequenced input: thymocytes. Every receptor here comes from a girl less than two years old with a congenital heart defect. CDR3s include the opening cysteine and the closing phenylalanine or tryptophan. A D gene is named only where the DNA matches it firmly. Expanded clones get a size class; other rows say once, few or many, or leave the size out.

J gene	clone size	V gene	D gene	CDR3 protein	CDR3 DNA
TRBJ1-2	NA	TRBV7-9	NA	CASSLSGSDGYTF	TGTGCCAGCAGCCTTTCCGGGTCTGACGGCTACACCTTC
TRBJ1-2	NA	TRBV6-6	NA	CASRRDPGIAGYTF	TGTGCCAGCAGACGCGATCCAGGGATCGCTGGCTACACCTTC
TRBJ2-7	NA	TRBV6-5	TRBD1	CASSPPRQGTYEQYF	TGTGCCAGCAGTCCACCGAGACAGGGGACCTACGAGCAGTACTTC
TRBJ1-5	NA	TRBV19	TRBD1	CASKLGGQRHQPQHF	TGTGCCAGTAAATTAGGGGGACAGAGACATCAGCCCCAGCATTTT
TRBJ1-1	NA	TRBV10-2	TRBD1	CASSEPDRRHTEAFF	TGCGCCAGCAGTGAACCGGACAGGAGGCACACTGAAGCTTTCTTT
TRBJ2-1	once	TRBV6-5	TRBD2	CASSYQGLAYNEQFF	TGTGCCAGCAGTTACCAGGGACTAGCGTACAATGAGCAGTTCTTC
TRBJ2-7	NA	TRBV20-1	NA	CSVRKYEQYF	TGCAGTGTCAGGAAGTACGAGCAGTACTTC
TRBJ2-7	NA	TRBV7-2	NA	CASSLNPRGGEQYF	TGTGCCAGCAGCTTAAACCCGCGAGGGGGCGAGCAGTACTTC
TRBJ2-1	NA	TRBV7-2	TRBD2	CASSLQGLAGGPLF	TGTGCCAGCAGCTTACAGGGTCTAGCGGGGGGCCCCCTCTTC
TRBJ2-3	NA	TRBV14	NA	CASSVDSPTTDTQYF	TGTGCCAGCAGCGTAGACAGCCCTACCACAGATACGCAGTATTTT
TRBJ1-1	NA	TRBV5-6	NA	CASSLGHRGRRPNTEAFF	TGTGCCAGCAGCTTGGGGCATCGCGGCCGGCGCCCGAACACTGAAGCTTTCTTT
TRBJ1-2	NA	TRBV5-5	NA	CASSLGWQGFLCGFGYTF	TGTGCCAGCAGCTTGGGGTGGCAGGGCTTCCTATGTGGATTTGGCTACACCTTC
TRBJ1-1	NA	TRBV10-3	TRBD1	CAISGTGNTEAFF	TGTGCCATCAGTGGGACAGGGAACACTGAAGCTTTCTTT
TRBJ2-4	few	TRBV27	NA	CASSPRSYSLAKNIQYF	TGTGCCAGCAGTCCCCGGTCCTACTCCCTAGCCAAAAACATTCAGTACTTC
TRBJ2-2	NA	TRBV7-6	NA	CASSRRRGRSGELFF	TGTGCCAGCAGCCGGAGGCGGGGGCGAAGCGGGGAGCTGTTTTTT
TRBJ1-1	NA	TRBV28	NA	CASKPRGDTEAFF	TGTGCCAGCAAACCCCGGGGGGACACTGAAGCTTTCTTT
TRBJ2-7	NA	TRBV21-1	NA	CASSKSRHSYEQYF	TGTGCCAGCAGCAAATCGCGCCACTCCTACGAGCAGTACTTC
TRBJ2-1	NA	TRBV6-5	NA	CASSSGISYNEQFF	TGTGCCAGCAGCTCAGGAATTTCCTACAATGAGCAGTTCTTC
TRBJ1-1	once	TRBV2	NA	CASLWDLGGTEAFF	TGTGCCAGCCTCTGGGACCTCGGGGGCACTGAAGCTTTCTTT
TRBJ1-6	few	TRBV14	NA	CASSLTDWDIERNSPLHF	TGTGCCAGCAGCTTAACAGATTGGGACATCGAGAGGAATTCACCCCTCCACTTT
TRBJ1-6	NA	TRBV18	TRBD1	CASSPTPRTGRPNSPLHF	TGTGCCAGCTCACCGACCCCCCGGACAGGGCGACCGAATTCACCCCTCCACTTT
TRBJ2-5	NA	TRBV29-1	TRBD2	CSLGMGGKETQYF	TGCAGCCTGGGGATGGGGGGGAAGGAGACCCAGTACTTC
TRBJ2-4	NA	TRBV28	NA	CASSLIMGAYQGAKNIQYF	TGTGCCAGCAGTCTCATCATGGGCGCATACCAGGGAGCCAAAAACATTCAGTACTTC
TRBJ1-1	NA	TRBV6-1	TRBD1	CASRQGDEAFF	TGTGCCAGCAGGCAGGGGGATGAAGCTTTCTTT
TRBJ1-2	few	TRBV5-1	TRBD1	CASSWRQGPSNGYTF	TGCGCCAGCAGCTGGCGACAGGGGCCAAGTAATGGCTACACCTTC
TRBJ1-5	NA	TRBV28	TRBD1	CASSLGQVYNQPQHF	TGTGCCAGCAGTTTAGGACAGGTTTACAATCAGCCCCAGCATTTT
TRBJ2-1	NA	TRBV6-6	NA	CASSHLWGHNEQFF	TGTGCCAGCAGCCACCTATGGGGGCACAATGAGCAGTTCTTC
TRBJ2-4	NA	TRBV20-1	TRBD1	CSANTGVIQYF	TGCAGTGCGAACACAGGGGTTATTCAGTACTTC
TRBJ1-2	few	TRBV11-1	NA	CASSLGRRYGYTF	TGTGCCAGCAGTCTCGGACGGAGGTATGGCTACACCTTC
TRBJ1-5	NA	TRBV5-1	TRBD1	CASSWGTGDQPQHF	TGCGCCAGCAGCTGGGGGACAGGAGATCAGCCCCAGCATTTT
TRBJ1-5	NA	TRBV19	TRBD1	CASSIRDSRAGYSNQPQHF	TGTGCCAGTAGTATCCGGGACAGCCGGGCGGGGTATAGCAATCAGCCCCAGCATTTT
TRBJ1-4	NA	TRBV5-1	TRBD1	CASSWDRGHNEKLFF	TGCGCCAGCAGCTGGGACAGGGGGCATAATGAAAAACTGTTTTTT
TRBJ2-4	NA	TRBV13	TRBD1	CASSPRQGMGLIEAKNIQYF	TGTGCCAGCAGCCCCAGACAGGGGATGGGTTTAATCGAGGCCAAAAACATTCAGTACTTC
TRBJ2-5	NA	TRBV11-1	TRBD1	CASSLGDWGQGAGTQYF	TGTGCCAGCAGCTTAGGGGATTGGGGACAGGGGGCGGGGACCCAGTACTTC
TRBJ2-1	NA	TRBV4-2	NA	CASSQEAPGQPSYNEQFF	TGTGCCAGCAGCCAAGAAGCCCCAGGACAGCCTTCCTACAATGAGCAGTTCTTC
TRBJ2-1	few	TRBV2	TRBD1	CASRADRDRYNEQFF	TGTGCCAGCAGGGCAGACAGGGATCGCTACAATGAGCAGTTCTTC
TRBJ1-1	NA	TRBV10-3	NA	CAIGPIPRMNTEAFF	TGTGCCATCGGTCCGATCCCTAGGATGAACACTGAAGCTTTCTTT
TRBJ2-7	NA	TRBV14	TRBD2	CASSRAGTKSGQYF	TGTGCCAGCAGCCGAGCCGGGACTAAAAGTGGGCAGTACTTC
TRBJ1-4	once	TRBV12-5	TRBD1	CASGLDRGAREEKLFF	TGTGCTAGTGGTTTGGACAGGGGAGCCAGGGAGGAAAAACTGTTTTTT
TRBJ1-2	NA	TRBV27	NA	CASSFRKGNPYGYTF	TGTGCCAGCAGTTTTCGTAAGGGGAACCCTTATGGCTACACCTTC
TRBJ1-2	NA	TRBV9	TRBD1	CASSFGTGDNGYTF	TGTGCCAGCAGCTTCGGGACAGGGGATAATGGCTACACCTTC
TRBJ1-2	once	TRBV30	TRBD1	CAWGQGAYYGYTF	TGTGCCTGGGGACAGGGAGCCTACTATGGCTACACCTTC
TRBJ1-1	NA	TRBV7-2	NA	CASSVCAGGADTEAFF	TGTGCCAGCAGCGTTTGTGCTGGGGGCGCGGACACTGAAGCTTTCTTT